These T cell receptor beta chains were read from a single sample in a study of T cell responses to AZD1222 COVID-19 vaccine. Data came from immunoSEQ multiplex PCR; TCRdb stores just in-frame clones and leaves some out. The data hold approximately 130,000 clones, with around 83% observed a single time. Sequencing used peripheral blood, obtained 28 days after the second AZD1222 dose. These receptors all stem from an adult who received the AZD1222 COVID-19 vaccine. Each CDR3 is given with its conserved first and last residue. A D gene is named only where the DNA matches it firmly. Clone sizes are given selectively: once, few, many, or a class where the clone is expanded.

TRBJ2-4	.	TRBD1	TRBV15	TGTGCCACCAGCAGACTGACAGGGCAGGTGAACATTCAGTACTTC	CATSRLTGQVNIQYF
TRBJ2-2	.	.	TRBV11-2	TGTGCCAGCAGCTTTGGGGGGAACACCGGGGAGCTGTTTTTT	CASSFGGNTGELFF
TRBJ1-5	.	.	TRBV11-3	TGTGCCAGCAGCTCCAATCAGCCCCAGCATTTT	CASSSNQPQHF
TRBJ1-2	.	.	TRBV4-1	TGCGCCAGCAGTCCTGAGATCGGGATGAACTATGGCTACACCTTC	CASSPEIGMNYGYTF
TRBJ1-5	.	.	TRBV6-2/TRBV6-3	TGTGCCAGCAGTTCCAGCCCGCCGACAGCTACCAATCAGCCCCAGCATTTT	CASSSSPPTATNQPQHF
TRBJ1-5	.	TRBD1	TRBV6-2/TRBV6-3	TGTGCCAGCAGTGACGGCGGGACAGGGGGCAACCAGCCCCAGCATTTT	CASSDGGTGGNQPQHF
TRBJ2-7	.	TRBD1	TRBV27	TGTGCCAGCAGTTCATCCGGGACAGGGTCCTACGAGCAGTACTTC	CASSSSGTGSYEQYF
TRBJ1-1	.	.	TRBV27	TGTGCCAGCAGTTTATCAGGGTTCACTGAAGCTTTCTTT	CASSLSGFTEAFF
TRBJ2-3	.	TRBD1	TRBV7-9	TGTGCCAGCACCTTGACAGGGGGTGCGGATACGCAGTATTTT	CASTLTGGADTQYF
TRBJ2-2	.	.	TRBV6-1	TGTGCCAGCAGTGAACAGGCGGACACCGGGGAGCTGTTTTTT	CASSEQADTGELFF
TRBJ2-7	.	.	TRBV11-2	TGTGCCAGCAGCCTTCAAGAGATCTCCTACGAGCAGTACTTC	CASSLQEISYEQYF
TRBJ1-4	.	.	TRBV28	TGTGCCAGCAGTGCTGCGACAGCCAGTAATGAAAAACTGTTTTTT	CASSAATASNEKLFF
TRBJ1-6	once	TRBD1	TRBV6-5	TGTGCCAGCACCCGGGACAGAGAGAATTCACCCCTCCACTTT	CASTRDRENSPLHF
TRBJ1-1	.	.	TRBV18	TGTGCCAGCTCACCACGAACAGGAAGGAACACTGAAGCTTTCTTT	CASSPRTGRNTEAFF
TRBJ2-3	.	TRBD2	TRBV7-2	TGTGCCAGCAGCTTAGCTGGGGGGGTTACAGATACGCAGTATTTT	CASSLAGGVTDTQYF
TRBJ1-4	.	.	TRBV4-3	TGCGCCAGCAGCCAATGGCGTGGTACTAATGAAAAACTGTTTTTT	CASSQWRGTNEKLFF
TRBJ2-7	once	TRBD1	TRBV19	TGTGCCAGTAGTACTACAGGGGCCCACGAGCAGTACTTC	CASSTTGAHEQYF
TRBJ2-7	.	.	TRBV6-6	TGTGCCAGCAGCCCCGACGGGTTTTCCTACGAGCAGTACTTC	CASSPDGFSYEQYF
TRBJ2-7	.	TRBD1	TRBV6-1	TGTGCCAGCAGTGAATGGGGACAGGGTTTATGGGAGCAGTACTTC	CASSEWGQGLWEQYF
TRBJ2-7	.	TRBD1	TRBV27	TGTGCCAGCAGTGCCCCCCACAGGGGGCTCTCCTACGAGCAGTACTTC	CASSAPHRGLSYEQYF
TRBJ2-7	.	TRBD1	TRBV29-1	TGCAGCGTTATGGACAGGGTGGGGATAGATAACTACGAGCAGTACTTC	CSVMDRVGIDNYEQYF
TRBJ2-7	.	TRBD1	TRBV11-3	TGTGCCAGCAGCTACCGGACAGGGGGCTCCTACGAGCAGTACTTC	CASSYRTGGSYEQYF
TRBJ1-5	.	TRBD1	TRBV27	TGTGCCAGCAGCATGACAGGGGCCCACCCCAATCAGCCCCAGCATTTT	CASSMTGAHPNQPQHF
TRBJ1-2	.	TRBD1	TRBV3-1/TRBV3-2	TGTGCCAGCAGCCAAGAGGGACAGACTCCTAACTATGGCTACACCTTC	CASSQEGQTPNYGYTF
TRBJ1-6	.	.	TRBV7-9	TGTGCCAGCAGCCCGCCAGCGTACAATTCACCCCTCCACTTT	CASSPPAYNSPLHF
TRBJ2-5	.	TRBD1	TRBV19	TGTGCCAGTAGTGCCGGGACAGGGGTGCAAGAGACCCAGTACTTC	CASSAGTGVQETQYF
TRBJ2-1	.	.	TRBV7-9	TGTGCCAGCAGCTTAACCATGGAGGGAAATGAGCAGTTCTTC	CASSLTMEGNEQFF
TRBJ1-6	.	.	TRBV3-1/TRBV3-2	TGTGCCAGCAGCCACGGGGGCCATTTAGCCCCGGACAATTCACCCCTCCACTTT	CASSHGGHLAPDNSPLHF
TRBJ2-2	.	.	TRBV15	TGTGCCACCAGCAGGGGGGGGACAGGTGTCACCGGGGAGCTGTTTTTT	CATSRGGTGVTGELFF
TRBJ1-1	.	.	TRBV6-5	TGTGCCAGCAGTTCCCCTTTCGGGACCGCTTTCTTT	CASSSPFGTAFF
TRBJ1-4	few	.	TRBV19	TGTGCCAGTAGTCGGGGACCTAATGAAAAACTGTTTTTT	CASSRGPNEKLFF
TRBJ2-2	.	.	TRBV10-3	TGTGCCATCAGTTCCAGGGACAACACCGGGGAGCTGTTTTTT	CAISSRDNTGELFF
TRBJ1-5	few	.	TRBV6-1	TGTGCCAGCAGTGAGTTGGAGGTCTATCAGCCCCAGCATTTT	CASSELEVYQPQHF
TRBJ2-3	.	.	TRBV19	TGTGCCAGTAGTATGGGAAGGGGTTTAGGGAGCACAGATACGCAGTATTTT	CASSMGRGLGSTDTQYF
TRBJ2-7	.	.	TRBV18	TGTGCCAGCTCACCACGGGCAATGACCTCCTACGAGCAGTACTTC	CASSPRAMTSYEQYF
TRBJ2-7	once	TRBD2	TRBV30	TGTGCCTGGACCGGGGGGTACGAGCAGTACTTC	CAWTGGYEQYF
TRBJ1-2	.	.	TRBV30	TGTGCCTGGAGGAGGGGTGGCTACACCTTC	CAWRRGGYTF
TRBJ1-5	.	.	TRBV27	TGTGCCAGCAGTTCTTTGGGGGGGCCAAAGGGGGTTCGGCCCCAGCATTTT	CASSSLGGPKGVRPQHF
TRBJ2-1	.	.	TRBV4-3	TGCGCCAGCAGCCAAGTATCGGCGTTAGGGGATGAGCAGTTCTTC	CASSQVSALGDEQFF
TRBJ2-7	.	TRBD1	TRBV29-1	TGCAGCGCCTCTCCCGGGACAGGGGGCTACGAGCAGTACTTC	CSASPGTGGYEQYF
TRBJ1-5	.	.	TRBV6-5	TGTGCCAGCAGTCGGACGGAGTTCGACCAGCCCCAGCATTTT	CASSRTEFDQPQHF
TRBJ2-2	.	.	TRBV12-3/TRBV12-4	TGTGCCAGCATACGTACGGACACCGGGGAGCTGTTTTTT	CASIRTDTGELFF
TRBJ2-2	.	.	TRBV9	TGTGCCAGCAGTCGGACAACGCTCACCGGGGAGCTGTTTTTT	CASSRTTLTGELFF